This T cell receptor (beta chain) was retrieved from a study of long-term antiretroviral therapy in people with HIV. Study-wide findings and caveats: The study lacked data on ART adherence, viral resistance or therapy changes.

Concerning this clone itself: What it binds is not known.

Survey level was the resolution at which the v3.0 immunoSEQ assay ran. The method was immunoSEQ multiplex PCR; TCRdb's version includes in-frame clones alone and lacks a portion of them. The sample gives about 24,000 clones, around 80% of which show up once; 10% is in the top ten. CDR1 and CDR2 (germline): ENHRY, SYGVKD. There are 15 residues in the CDR3. The junction had 11 bases not matched to a gene; V was cut back by 4 bases and J by 9 bases. Donors needed at least one pre-ART PBMC sample plus at least two post-ART samples. Participants with HIV, all of them, were treated in the United States. The source is a woman aged 40 to 49 with HIV. V is TRBV10-3 and J is TRBJ2-2, with 7 bases fitting TRBD1. Sequences were derived from unsorted PBMCs, sampled 1.2 years after starting antiretroviral therapy. The CDR3 DNA follows: TGTGCCATCAGTGGGGGAGACAGGGAAGGGCGGGAGCTGTTTTTT. Translating it yields CAISGGDREGRELFF.